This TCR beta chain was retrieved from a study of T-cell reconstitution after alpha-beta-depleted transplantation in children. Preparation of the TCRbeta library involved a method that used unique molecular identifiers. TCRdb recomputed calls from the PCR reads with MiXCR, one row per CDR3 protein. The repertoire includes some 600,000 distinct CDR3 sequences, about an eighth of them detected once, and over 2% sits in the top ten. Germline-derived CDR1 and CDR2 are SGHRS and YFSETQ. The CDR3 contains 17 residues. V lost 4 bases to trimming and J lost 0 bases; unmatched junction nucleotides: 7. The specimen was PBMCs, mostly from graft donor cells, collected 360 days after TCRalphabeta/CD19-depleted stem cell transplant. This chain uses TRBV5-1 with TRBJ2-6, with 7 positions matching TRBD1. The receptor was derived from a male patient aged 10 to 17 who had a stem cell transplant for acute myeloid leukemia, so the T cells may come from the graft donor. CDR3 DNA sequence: TGCGCCAGCAGCAAAGGGGGCTCTACCTCTGGGGCCAACGTCCTGACTTTC. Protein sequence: CASSKGGSTSGANVLTF.